One T cell receptor (beta chain) is described in this entry. Data came from immunoSEQ multiplex PCR; TCRdb stores just in-frame clones and leaves some out. The repertoire holds just over 300,000 clones, with about 87% as singletons. Germline lookup yields CDR1 SGHNT and CDR2 YYREEE (reference sequence). J lost 8 bases, V lost 3 bases, and 13 bases had no gene match. CDR3 length: 16 amino acids. This specimen comes from a study of blood T cell repertoires in COVID-19. The chain uses TRBV5-4 and TRBJ1-4; TRBD1 matches at 7 bases. The receptor was isolated from a woman in her late teens or twenties who had recovered from COVID-19. Source material: PBMCs or T cells enriched from blood (not recorded which). The CDR3 nucleotides are TGTGCCAGCAGCTCGATACGAGACAGGGCTAGCGAAAAACTGTTTTTT. It yields the protein CASSSIRDRASEKLFF.